A single T cell receptor (beta chain) is shown here with its context. Germline CDR1 and CDR2: SEHNR and FQNEAQ (reference sequence). This CDR3 contains 14 residues. V gave up 1 base and J gave up 0 bases, with 4 bases separating them. TCRdb's table, derived via immunoSEQ multiplex PCR, lists solely in-frame clones and lacks some. The sample holds about 90,000 clones; 90% are singletons and the top ten take about 4%. These data come from a study of control samples from healthy donors and cancer patients. This chain connects TRBV7-9 to TRBJ1-3, with D hard to call. The sequenced material came from blood. This receptor was identified in a woman aged 18-29 years in good health. DNA for the CDR3: TGTGCCAGCAGCTTAGGAGGCTCTGGAAACACCATATATTTT. It codes for CASSLGGSGNTIYF.